The clone carrying this TCR beta chain has at least ten counts. Its antigen is not known. Samples came from axillary lymph nodes draining the breast cancer. CDR1 and CDR2 (germline): MNHNY, SVGAGI (reference sequence). J lost 0 bases, V lost 6 bases, and 6 bases had no gene match. This CDR3 comprises 15 residues. TCRdb fed the multiplex PCR reads into MiXCR, producing one record per CDR3 protein. The sample lists around 140,000 distinct CDR3 sequences, 20% to 25% occurring once. This record comes from a study of breast tumors, draining lymph nodes, adjacent tissues. Study observations and caveats: Tumors had less TCR diversity than lymph nodes, more than nontumor tissue. Data only fit, rather than demonstrated, lymph node origin of most tumor T cells. Luminal-like breast cancer showed significantly higher tumor–nontumor repertoire similarity than basal-like. Data fit most tumor T cells coming from lymph node, expanding in tumor.

The source is a female donor with breast cancer. Some clones in this sample may be carry-over from other donors' samples. Sequencing was carried out using axillary lymph node tissue. The V and J genes are TRBV6-6 and TRBJ2-5; 8 bases agree with TRBD1. The CDR3 bases are TGTGCCAGCAGCCCCGCGACAGGGGACCAAGAGACCCAGTACTTC. It translates to CASSPATGDQETQYF.